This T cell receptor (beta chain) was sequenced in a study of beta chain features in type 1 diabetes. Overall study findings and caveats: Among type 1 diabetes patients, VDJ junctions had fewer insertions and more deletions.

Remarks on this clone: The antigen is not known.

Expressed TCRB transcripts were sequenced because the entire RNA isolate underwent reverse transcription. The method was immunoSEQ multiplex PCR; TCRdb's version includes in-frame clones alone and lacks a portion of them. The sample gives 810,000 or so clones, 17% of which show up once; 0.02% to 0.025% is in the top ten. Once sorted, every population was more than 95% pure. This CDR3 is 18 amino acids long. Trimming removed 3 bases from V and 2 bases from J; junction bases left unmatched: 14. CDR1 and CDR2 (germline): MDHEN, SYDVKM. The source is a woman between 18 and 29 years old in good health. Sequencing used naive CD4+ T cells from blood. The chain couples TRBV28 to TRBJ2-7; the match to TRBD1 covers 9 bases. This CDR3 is CASSLSRVWGQGTYEQYF. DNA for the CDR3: TGTGCCAGCAGTTTGTCCAGGGTCTGGGGACAGGGTACCTACGAGCAGTACTTC.